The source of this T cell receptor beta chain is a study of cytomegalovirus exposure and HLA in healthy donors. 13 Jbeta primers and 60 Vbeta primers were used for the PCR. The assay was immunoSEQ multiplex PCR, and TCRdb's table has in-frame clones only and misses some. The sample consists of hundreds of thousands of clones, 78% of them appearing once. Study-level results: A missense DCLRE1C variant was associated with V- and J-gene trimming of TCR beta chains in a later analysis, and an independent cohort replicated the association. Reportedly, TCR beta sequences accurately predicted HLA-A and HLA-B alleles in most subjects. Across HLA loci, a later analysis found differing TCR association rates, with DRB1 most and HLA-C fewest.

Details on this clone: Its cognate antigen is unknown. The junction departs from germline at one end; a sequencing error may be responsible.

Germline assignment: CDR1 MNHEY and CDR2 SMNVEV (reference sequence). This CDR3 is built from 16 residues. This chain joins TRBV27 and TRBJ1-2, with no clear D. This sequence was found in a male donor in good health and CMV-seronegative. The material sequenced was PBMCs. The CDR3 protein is CASGLSQTSSGYGYTF. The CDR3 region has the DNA TGTGCCAGCGGTTTATCCCAGACATCAAGCGGCTATGGCTACACCTTC.